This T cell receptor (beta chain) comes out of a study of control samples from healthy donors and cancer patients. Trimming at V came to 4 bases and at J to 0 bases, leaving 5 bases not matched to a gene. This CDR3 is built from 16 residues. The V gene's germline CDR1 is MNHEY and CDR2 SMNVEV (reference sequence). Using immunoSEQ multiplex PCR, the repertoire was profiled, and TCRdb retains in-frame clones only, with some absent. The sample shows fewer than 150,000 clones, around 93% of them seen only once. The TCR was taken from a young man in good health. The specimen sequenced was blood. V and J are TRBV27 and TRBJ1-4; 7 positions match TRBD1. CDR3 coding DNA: TGTGCCAGCAGTTCGTACAGGGGCGCAACTAATGAAAAACTGTTTTTT. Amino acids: CASSSYRGATNEKLFF.